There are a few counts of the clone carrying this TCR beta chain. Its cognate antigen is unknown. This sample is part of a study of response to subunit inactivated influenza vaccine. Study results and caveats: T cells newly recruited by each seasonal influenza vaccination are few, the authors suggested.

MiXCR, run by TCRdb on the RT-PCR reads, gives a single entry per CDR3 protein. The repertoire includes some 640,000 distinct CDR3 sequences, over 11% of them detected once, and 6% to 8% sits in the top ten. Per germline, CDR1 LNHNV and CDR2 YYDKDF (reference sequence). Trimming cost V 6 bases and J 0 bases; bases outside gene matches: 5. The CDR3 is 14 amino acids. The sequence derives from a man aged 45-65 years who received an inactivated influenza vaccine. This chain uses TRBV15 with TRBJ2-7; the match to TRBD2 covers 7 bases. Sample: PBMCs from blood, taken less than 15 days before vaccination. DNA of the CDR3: TGTGCCACCAGTCGCGGGAGAGTCTCCTACGAGCAGTACTTC. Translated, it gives CATSRGRVSYEQYF.